Shown below are 6 T cell receptor beta chains from a single sample sequenced in a study of T cells after yellow fever vaccination. In TCRdb, the 5' RACE reads were re-called with MiXCR into one record per CDR3 protein. This sample yields over 110,000 distinct CDR3 sequences, of which 7% to 9% are seen a single time; roughly 0.77% belongs to the top ten. The sample in question was CD4+ T cells sorted from PBMCs, obtained 5 days after the yellow fever booster vaccination. Every receptor here comes from a young man who received the YFV17D yellow fever vaccine.

This clonotype was observed many times. The CDR3 DNA is TGTGCCCTGGGAGAGAAGGCGGGAGGAACAGATACGCAGTATTTT. Translation: CALGEKAGGTDTQYF. The V and J genes are TRBV15 and TRBJ2-3; the match to TRBD2 covers 8 bases. Germline V gene sequence: CDR1 LNHNV, CDR2 YYDKDF (reference sequence). After removal of 11 bases from V and 3 bases from J, the junction contained 13 bases not matched to a gene. CDR3 length: 15 amino acids.

This clonotype has at least ten counts. V gene TRBV20-1 combines with J gene TRBJ2-1, with D possibly TRBD1 on 6 matching bases. The CDR3 runs to 14 residues. V lost 3 bases and J 4 bases, leaving 13 bases between the germline ends. Germline V gives CDR1 DFQATT, CDR2 SNEGSKA (reference sequence). The CDR3 region is CSASGDTMYNEQFF. CDR3 sequence (DNA): TGCAGTGCTAGTGGGGACACTATGTACAATGAGCAGTTCTTC.

V is TRBV7-2 and J is TRBJ2-3; 7 bases match TRBD2. This CDR3 has 15 amino acids. Germline CDR1 SGHTA, CDR2 FQGNSA. V lost 5 bases, J lost 1 base, and 6 bases stayed unmatched. In DNA form, the CDR3 reads TGTGCCAGCAGCGGTAGCGGGTGGGGCACAGATACGCAGTATTTT. Translated, it gives CASSGSGWGTDTQYF.

At least ten counts were recorded for this clonotype. The V call is TRBV5-5, the J call TRBJ2-7, with TRBD2 matching 10 bases. The V segment lost 2 bases and the J segment 1 base; nucleotides outside the gene matches: 12. This CDR3 contains 18 residues. Germline V gene sequence: CDR1 SGHKS, CDR2 YYEKEE (reference sequence). DNA for the CDR3: TGTGCCAGCAGCTTCGAACTAGCGGGACGGGCGAAATCCTACGAGCAGTACTTC. Residues: CASSFELAGRAKSYEQYF.

At least ten counts were recorded for this clonotype. The genes are TRBV3-1 and TRBJ2-1; D is unresolved. The CDR3 loop spans 13 amino acids. V was trimmed by 0 bases and J by 9 bases, leaving 9 bases between them. Looked up from germline, CDR1 is LGHDT and CDR2 is YNNKEL (reference sequence). CDR3 coding DNA: TGTGCCAGCAGCCAAGATCGAGATGCTGAGCAGTTCTTC. Translated: CASSQDRDAEQFF.

This clonotype was found a few times. The J gene is TRBJ2-5, the V gene TRBV7-2, with D perhaps matching TRBD2 (6 bases). Germline V gene sequence: CDR1 SGHTA, CDR2 FQGNSA. The CDR3 spans 15 residues. V was clipped by 8 bases and J by 4 bases, with 20 bases between them. The CDR3 sequence is CASSESGGIGETQYF. The CDR3 DNA is TGTGCCAGCTCGGAAAGTGGCGGGATCGGAGAGACCCAGTACTTC.